What follows describes a single T cell receptor beta chain. Its recognized antigen is unknown. This may be a read error: a much more frequent sequence differs by one nucleotide. This entry belongs to a study of regulatory T cells in long-lasting Graves disease (dated by TCRdb to the early 2020s). General notes on the study: Persistent Graves' disease was defined as persistently positive TSH receptor autoantibodies together with antithyroid drug treatment for over 5 years. Patients with persistent Graves' disease were compared with patients with newly diagnosed Graves' disease using TCR sequencing and RNA sequencing of peripheral blood. The study was registered as a clinical trial and conducted in China. A total of roughly 33 samples underwent TCR sequencing: about 13 from persistent and about 20 from newly diagnosed Graves' disease patients. On average, persistent Graves' disease patients in the clinical cohort had been on antithyroid drugs for approximately ten years. General findings and caveats noted by the study authors: The authors acknowledged the small sample size as a limitation that may reduce accuracy. TRBV28, TRBJ1-2 and TRBJ2-5 were preferentially used in persistent disease, while TRBV20-1 and TRBJ2-1 were favored in newly diagnosed disease. More public clonotypes were shared among persistent patients (around 2,600) than among newly diagnosed patients (roughly 1,000). Sequencing and analysis were limited to the TCR beta chain. Persistent Graves' disease patients showed lower TCR Shannon entropy and fewer highly expanded clones than newly diagnosed patients, suggesting clonal expansion. Peripheral blood alone was examined, since thyroid tissue, which constituted the primary lesion, could not be accessed.

The CDR3, cysteine through phenylalanine, is 17 amino acids long. Only the CDR3 part of the read is kept: 51 bases, read in frame from the first base. As encoded in the germline V gene, CDR1 is MNHEY while CDR2 is SVGEGT. To prepare the library, multiplex PCR was applied. The listed sequencing device is Illumina HiSeq 4000. iRepertoire HTBI primers and Arm-PCR amplification of CDR3 regions were used to construct TCR beta libraries. Before sequencing, the PCR products underwent gel purification. In the original analysis: A total of around 66 TRBV and about 13 TRBJ segments were identified across samples and were used for gene usage analysis of CDR3 amino acid clonotypes. Filtered high-quality paired reads were merged into contigs using COPE and FqMerger. BLAST was used to align contigs to the IMGT TRBV, TRBD and TRBJ reference genes, and CDR3 was defined following IMGT. Any clonotype with a frequency above 0.1% was classified as a highly expanded clone. Shannon entropy was used to measure repertoire diversity, and the Gini coefficient was used to measure V-J evenness. A clonotype found in more than one individual was treated as public. TCRdb reprocessing: public reads trimmed at Q25 with fastp, clones called with MiXCR, in-frame beta chains kept. Entries are consolidated by CDR3 protein sequence, retaining the most common genes and DNA. The V and J calls follow TCRdb's processing rather than the paper's. The sample records fewer than 550,000 distinct CDR3 sequences, approximately 21% of which are singletons. The ten largest account for less than 9% of the sample.

Explained via the paper, the time point label denotes: persistent/refractory GD, antithyroid drugs over 5 years with positive TRAb. RNA was extracted from PBMCs in TRIzol for both TCR sequencing and RNA sequencing. The diagnosis of Graves' disease followed American Thyroid Association guidelines. Recruitment of patients was carried out at an endocrinology department in Xi'an, China. Each patient gave 9 to 10 milliliters of peripheral blood, collected in an EDTA anticoagulant tube. Ficoll Paque Plus density gradient separation was used to isolate PBMCs, and no additional T cell sorting was done. RNA quality was checked with an Agilent 2100 Bioanalyzer and agarose gel, and concentration with a NanoDrop 2000.

The sequencing used peripheral blood mononuclear cells (PBMCs), collected when the disease was refractory, from a patient treated with antithyroid drugs. The V and J genes are TRBV6-2 or TRBV6-3 and TRBJ2-6; a tentative D match to TRBD1 spans 6 bases. This clonotype was obtained from a female donor with Graves disease. The CDR3 reads CASSYSTGNSGANVPTF. The bases are TGTGCCAGCAGTTACTCGACAGGCAACTCTGGGGCCAACGTCCCGACTTTC.